This TCR beta chain came from a study of cytomegalovirus exposure and HLA in healthy donors listed by TCRdb under 2017. Regarding the complete study: According to an earlier analysis of 587 of the donors, some 180 million T cells yielded over 100 million unique TCR beta sequences and roughly 280 Gb of sequence data. Donor age, sex, ethnicity and CMV serostatus were compiled alongside the repertoire data. Rather than using new phenotypic data, the later analysis identified candidate immune exposures from TCR beta sequences and from how often those sequences occurred across donors. The genetic ancestry cluster associated with self-reported Caucasian donors included 70% to 85% of the roughly 400 genotyped donors. The study was designed to test whether signatures of past pathogen exposure could be identified by cataloging public T cell receptors. Class I and class II HLA loci were covered by the typing at four-digit resolution. The number of typed donors differed by locus: about 620-630 for A, B, C, DRB1 and DQB1; 522 for DQA1; 600 to 610 for DPA1; and 450 to 480 for DPB1. Among about 410 genotyped donors of the cohort, an average of approximately 240,000 unique TCR beta nucleotide sequences was sequenced per donor, of which 15% to 20% were non-productive. All discovery cohort repertoires had been generated using a single sequencing platform. Four to six DR-DQ haplotypes were handled as single units for association and clustering, since linkage in the cohort was strong. A later genetic analysis took genome-wide SNP genotypes for about 55% of the 666 donors and used that subset as a discovery cohort. In an earlier analysis of roughly 540 of the donors, high-throughput TCR beta sequencing was used to judge whether each TCR beta V gene segment behaved as functional or pseudogenic. Using immunosequencing, the study profiled T cell repertoires from around 670 subjects and related those repertoires to cytomegalovirus serostatus. An early release that covered some 630 HLA-typed donors contained about 300 gigabases of sequencing data and 75 million to 100 million unique TCR sequences. To predict cytomegalovirus infection status, the study brought together high-throughput TCR immunosequencing, statistical association of individual TCRs with disease status, and machine learning. In addition to the first cohort of 500 to 850 subjects, a separate validation cohort of 130 or so different subjects was used. A later analysis re-examined previously published TCR beta repertoires from 610 or so donors and added high-resolution HLA genotyping to investigate patterns of TCR occurrence.

V is trimmed back by 6 bases and J by 6 bases, and the junction contains 10 bases that no gene match accounts for. Sequences MNHEY (CDR1) and SMNVEV (CDR2) are obtained from the germline V gene (reference sequence). From its cysteine to its phenylalanine, the CDR3 spans 14 amino acids. Only the CDR3 portion is preserved as DNA: 42 bases, with reading frame beginning at the first base. The method was the immunoSEQ multiplex PCR assay. For the multiplex PCR, a mixture combining 60 forward primers for TCR Vbeta segments and 13 reverse primers for TCR Jbeta segments was used. The CDR3 region of rearranged TCR beta genes was amplified from genomic DNA with a multiplex PCR assay. On the Illumina HiSeq System, the amplified TCR beta libraries were sequenced as 87-base-pair reads. The authors processed their data as follows. In a later analysis, 80 million or so unique TCR beta chains were counted across the roughly 610 repertoires, and roughly 10 million of these chains were shared by at least two donors. Raw reads were error-corrected and collapsed into unique sequences by a nearest-neighbor algorithm in which closely related sequences were merged to remove PCR and sequencing errors. V, D and J gene segments were assigned by aligning CDR3 sequences to IMGT reference sequences. For a sequence to be retained, a match of at least six nucleotides to both a V gene segment and a J gene segment was required. A rearrangement counted as productive if the CDR3 had no stop codons and remained in frame with V and J, and every other rearrangement counted as non-productive. CDR3 was defined by IMGT convention, running from the second conserved V-encoded cysteine to the conserved J-encoded phenylalanine. The earlier analysis of some 580 of the donors excluded any sequence lacking an unambiguous match to a single V gene segment. In an earlier analysis of a few hundred of the donors, a V segment was called functional when productive rearrangements were above 56.7%, and segregating when the standard deviation between donors exceeded 5%. A statistical classification framework was built for diagnosing cytomegalovirus status from the catalog of TCR beta chain sequences. A later analysis assigned V and J genes by comparing TCR nucleotide sequences with IMGT/GENE-DB human TR gene sequences. The TCRdist pipeline was used in a later analysis to assign CDR3 sequences and most-parsimonious VDJ recombination scenarios. A later analysis defined each TCR beta chain by its CDR3 amino acid sequence plus V-gene family, and excluded reads lacking a unique V-gene family. As a way to deal with suspected cross-contamination and a sequencing artifact, a later analysis dropped more than 500 nucleotide sequences that were highly shared and had low generation probability. In a later analysis, a clonal expansion index was calculated for each public chain from normalized within-repertoire ranks of inferred template counts. Generation probabilities in a later analysis came from a VDJ recombination model fitted to out-of-frame rearrangements, and those results were checked against IGoR. In a later analysis, hypergeometric tests were used to score TCR-TCR, TCR-HLA and TCR-CMV co-occurrence, with a repertoire-size bias correction applied to TCR pairs. False discovery rates were estimated in a later analysis by permuting HLA or CMV assignments 20 times. A later analysis grouped co-occurring TCRs with DBSCAN, adding TCRdist sequence similarity when clustering within HLA-allele-positive subsets. Repertoires with fewer than 30,000 or more than 120,000 public chains were left out of co-occurrence clustering, as were five repertoires with anomalous nucleotide sharing. Imported from immuneACCESS, the table was reduced by TCRdb to in-frame sequences with V and J called. These copies leave out some clones; in studies compared against another copy, an unresolved V gene accounts for under half, and the cause of the remainder is not known. Clone size and V and J calls were adopted from that table, with D and trimming inferred from the DNA. Within this sample are around 200,000 clones, with roughly four fifths of them counted one time only. The ten largest clones capture 0.55% to 0.7% of the sample.

The cohort comprised some 700 healthy bone marrow donors. At the time of sampling, every cohort member was nominally healthy, though immune exposures that went unrecorded were likely present. The donor was CMV seronegative and belonged to the group of 352 seronegative cohort members. Each donor provided a peripheral blood sample, and peripheral blood mononuclear cells were used for TCR beta sequencing. The Qiagen DNeasy Blood Extraction Kit was used to extract genomic DNA from the blood cell samples. The research as a whole found: According to a later analysis, most CMV-associated TCR beta chains appeared to be HLA-restricted, and the HLA associations seemed to be driven largely by CMV exposure. In a later analysis, HLA-associated TCR beta chains were found to be more clonally expanded and to have lower generation probabilities than equally common non-associated chains. A further reported finding was that TCR beta sequences accurately predicted the HLA-A and HLA-B alleles for most subjects in the first cohort. Because counts were too low, around 18 rarely observed V segments, including chromosome 9 orphons, were left out of the earlier analysis of 500 to 750 of the donors. This cohort had only TCR beta chains sequenced, and the lack of alpha or paired-chain data limited which features could be detected. In both the original and validation cohorts, the classifier was reported to diagnose cytomegalovirus status with high specificity and sensitivity. The sequencing pipeline was judged likely to have produced a cluster of highly shared sequence variants as a technical artifact. An earlier analysis of approximately 590 of the donors showed that most TCR beta V segments appeared in productive rearrangements either about 87% or about 30% of the time, which broadly matched IMGT annotations. Three of the identified cytomegalovirus-associated TCR beta chains were confirmed in vitro to be specific for cytomegalovirus antigens. V-gene and J-gene trimming of TCR beta chains was associated with a missense DCLRE1C variant in a later genetic analysis, and the association was replicated in an independent cohort. Because some donors lacked HLA typing at each locus, the association tests relied only on the typed subset. Presence/absence analyses assumed roughly uniform sequencing depth across donors, an assumption that may not hold. Some IMGT-functional V segments, including TRBV6-2 and TRBV6-3, could not be distinguished by the 87-base-pair reads and were therefore excluded. According to a later genetic analysis, donors in an Asian-associated ancestry cluster had fewer N-insertions in productive TCRs than the roughly 670-donor mean. CMV serostatus was the only immune exposure information available for the cohort. Correlated functional status among segregating V segments might reflect linkage disequilibrium, but an unknown experimental factor could not be ruled out. When HLA alleles, especially DR and DQ, strongly co-occurred, TCR associations were difficult to assign to individual alleles. Specific HLA alleles were associated with 15,000 to 20,000 TCR beta sequences at a false discovery rate of 0.05 in a later analysis. According to a later analysis, parvovirus B19, influenza, CMV and Epstein-Barr virus appeared linked to several top co-occurrence clusters. Most TCR sequences were seen in very few donors, while some public TCRs were found in many individuals. According to the authors, the approach could potentially be generalized to other disease states and immunological phenotypes. A later analysis found that TCR association rates varied across HLA loci, with DRB1 alleles showing the most associated TCRs and HLA-C alleles the fewest. The study listed 164 TCR beta chains as associated with cytomegalovirus.

This clone was picked up one time. Its antigen remains unidentified. No base-level quality is on record; no much larger clone is a single base apart. Recombination joined TRBV27 with TRBJ1-1, with 7 bases aligning to TRBD1. Sequenced sample: PBMCs. The origin of this receptor is a woman aged 40-49 years in good health and CMV-seronegative. Here is the DNA: TGTGCCAGCAGGCTGACAGGGTCAGCGGCTGAAGCTTTCTTT. Its product reads: CASRLTGSAAEAFF.